A selection of T cell receptor beta chains follows, all from one sample in a study of cytomegalovirus exposure and HLA in healthy donors. TCRdb's copy holds only in-frame clones and misses some; the assay was immunoSEQ multiplex PCR. The sample holds approximately 87,000 clones, 80% to 90% seen once. Sequenced input: PBMCs. Every receptor here comes from a woman aged 18-35 years in good health and CMV-seropositive. Each CDR3 is given with its conserved first and last residue. D genes are given only for firm matches. Size tells how often a clone was seen (once, few, many) or the class of an expanded clone, and some rows leave it out.

v_call: TRBV27
clone_size: .
j_call: TRBJ2-7
d_call: TRBD1
cdr3_nt: TGTGCCACCACCACTGTCACAGGGGACAGGCCCTACGAGCAGTACTTC
cdr3_aa: CATTTVTGDRPYEQYF

v_call: TRBV7-5
clone_size: .
j_call: TRBJ2-7
d_call: .
cdr3_nt: TGTGCCAGAAGCTTAGACGGCGGGGGGTCGTCCTACGAGCAGTACTTC
cdr3_aa: CARSLDGGGSSYEQYF

v_call: TRBV7-9
clone_size: .
j_call: TRBJ2-3
d_call: .
cdr3_nt: TGTGCCAGCAGCTTCTCCACAGATACGCAGTATTTT
cdr3_aa: CASSFSTDTQYF

v_call: TRBV6-1
clone_size: .
j_call: TRBJ1-2
d_call: .
cdr3_nt: TGTGCCAGCAGGTACACAGGGCCTGGCTACACCTTC
cdr3_aa: CASRYTGPGYTF

v_call: TRBV9
clone_size: .
j_call: TRBJ2-2
d_call: TRBD2
cdr3_nt: TGTGCCAGCAGCGTAGGGACAGCTGGGCGGGGGGCGAACACCGGGGAGCTGTTTTTT
cdr3_aa: CASSVGTAGRGANTGELFF

v_call: TRBV25-1
clone_size: .
j_call: TRBJ2-3
d_call: TRBD2
cdr3_nt: TGTGCCAGCAGCCTGTCCCGGGGGGGCACAGATACGCAGTATTTT
cdr3_aa: CASSLSRGGTDTQYF

v_call: TRBV2
clone_size: once
j_call: TRBJ2-7
d_call: TRBD2
cdr3_nt: TGTGCCAGCAGTGCCAATCACGGGGGGCCTACTAGCGGGGCATACGAGCAGTACTTC
cdr3_aa: CASSANHGGPTSGAYEQYF

v_call: TRBV5-6
clone_size: once
j_call: TRBJ2-2
d_call: TRBD2
cdr3_nt: TGTGCCAGCAGGCGGGGTAGCGGGAGTTCCAGGGAGCTGTTTTTT
cdr3_aa: CASRRGSGSSRELFF

v_call: TRBV30
clone_size: .
j_call: TRBJ1-5
d_call: TRBD1
cdr3_nt: TGTGCCTGGAGTGGACAGGGTAATCAGCCCCAGCATTTT
cdr3_aa: CAWSGQGNQPQHF

v_call: TRBV7-6
clone_size: .
j_call: TRBJ2-7
d_call: .
cdr3_nt: TGTGCCAGCAGCTCGGGGGTCGGGACGTCGACCTACGAGCAGTACTTC
cdr3_aa: CASSSGVGTSTYEQYF

v_call: TRBV6-1
clone_size: .
j_call: TRBJ2-7
d_call: .
cdr3_nt: TGTGCCAGCAGTGCCCCTTCCCTCCTTTACGAGCAGTACTTC
cdr3_aa: CASSAPSLLYEQYF

v_call: TRBV28
clone_size: few
j_call: TRBJ1-1
d_call: .
cdr3_nt: TGTGCCAGCAGTTTTATAGCTGAAGCTTTCTTT
cdr3_aa: CASSFIAEAFF

v_call: TRBV18
clone_size: .
j_call: TRBJ2-2
d_call: .
cdr3_nt: TGTGCCAGCTCATTGCTACAGGGCCCAAACACCGGGGAGCTGTTTTTT
cdr3_aa: CASSLLQGPNTGELFF

v_call: TRBV7-9
clone_size: .
j_call: TRBJ2-2
d_call: .
cdr3_nt: TGTGCCAGCAGCTTAGCTAGAGACACCGGGGAGCTGTTTTTT
cdr3_aa: CASSLARDTGELFF

v_call: TRBV6-5
clone_size: .
j_call: TRBJ1-5
d_call: .
cdr3_nt: TGTGCCAGCAGTTTACGCTCCCGTTCGGGGTATCAGCCCCAGCATTTT
cdr3_aa: CASSLRSRSGYQPQHF

v_call: TRBV2
clone_size: .
j_call: TRBJ1-2
d_call: .
cdr3_nt: TGTGCCAGCAGTGAAGTAGGCAGCGAGAACTATGGCTACACCTTC
cdr3_aa: CASSEVGSENYGYTF

v_call: TRBV9
clone_size: .
j_call: TRBJ1-1
d_call: .
cdr3_nt: TGTGCCAGCAGCGTAGACAGCATGAACACTGAAGCTTTCTTT
cdr3_aa: CASSVDSMNTEAFF

v_call: TRBV5-1
clone_size: .
j_call: TRBJ1-2
d_call: .
cdr3_nt: TGCGCCAGCAGGGGAACTCGGGGGGCCGGGGGCTACACCTTC
cdr3_aa: CASRGTRGAGGYTF

v_call: TRBV7-9
clone_size: .
j_call: TRBJ2-3
d_call: .
cdr3_nt: TGTGCCAGCAGCATCGGGGGTAGCGCAGATACGCAGTATTTT
cdr3_aa: CASSIGGSADTQYF

v_call: TRBV19
clone_size: .
j_call: TRBJ2-5
d_call: TRBD2
cdr3_nt: TGTGCCAGTAGTATATCTAGCGGAGCTCAAGAGACCCAGTACTTC
cdr3_aa: CASSISSGAQETQYF

v_call: TRBV9
clone_size: few
j_call: TRBJ2-1
d_call: TRBD2
cdr3_nt: TGTGCCAGCACCGCTGTCGAGCGGGGGGGCAATGAGCAGTTCTTC
cdr3_aa: CASTAVERGGNEQFF

v_call: TRBV7-8
clone_size: .
j_call: TRBJ1-2
d_call: .
cdr3_nt: TGTGCCAGCAGCTTAGGGGCGGGGAGAGGCGACGGCTACACCTTC
cdr3_aa: CASSLGAGRGDGYTF

v_call: TRBV5-1
clone_size: .
j_call: TRBJ2-7
d_call: .
cdr3_nt: TGCGCCAGCAGCTTGGTCGCGTGGACAAAATCCTACGAGCAGTACTTC
cdr3_aa: CASSLVAWTKSYEQYF

v_call: TRBV28
clone_size: .
j_call: TRBJ2-3
d_call: TRBD1
cdr3_nt: TGTGCCAGCAGTTACGGACAGGAGATTAGCACAGATACGCAGTATTTT
cdr3_aa: CASSYGQEISTDTQYF

v_call: TRBV6-1
clone_size: few
j_call: TRBJ1-6
d_call: TRBD1
cdr3_nt: TGTGCCAGCACCGGACAGGGGAATTCACCCCTCCACTTT
cdr3_aa: CASTGQGNSPLHF

v_call: TRBV5-1
clone_size: .
j_call: TRBJ2-3
d_call: TRBD1
cdr3_nt: TGCGCCAGCAGCTTGGCCTCAGGGGGAAACACAGATACGCAGTATTTT
cdr3_aa: CASSLASGGNTDTQYF

v_call: TRBV5-1
clone_size: .
j_call: TRBJ2-7
d_call: .
cdr3_nt: TGCGCCAGCAGCGAAAACGGGGGATTCGGGGAGCAGTACTTC
cdr3_aa: CASSENGGFGEQYF

v_call: TRBV2
clone_size: .
j_call: TRBJ2-7
d_call: TRBD1
cdr3_nt: TGTGCCAGCAGGGTTAACAGGGGGCCGGACGAGCAGTACTTC
cdr3_aa: CASRVNRGPDEQYF

v_call: TRBV6-9
clone_size: .
j_call: TRBJ1-1
d_call: TRBD1
cdr3_nt: TGTGCCAGCAGCCGGGACAGGGCCCCCGGGGGCCTCTTT
cdr3_aa: CASSRDRAPGGLF

v_call: TRBV2
clone_size: .
j_call: TRBJ1-4
d_call: .
cdr3_nt: TGTGCCAGCACCCTAGGACAGAGAGGATTGAATGAAAAACTGTTTTTT
cdr3_aa: CASTLGQRGLNEKLFF

v_call: TRBV6-5
clone_size: .
j_call: TRBJ2-7
d_call: TRBD2
cdr3_nt: TGTGCCAGCAGTCCGACTCGACTAGCGGGGGAGCAGTACTTC
cdr3_aa: CASSPTRLAGEQYF

v_call: TRBV5-8
clone_size: .
j_call: TRBJ2-7
d_call: .
cdr3_nt: TGTGCCAGCAGCCCCCACACAGGGAAAGGCTCCTACGAGCAGTACTTC
cdr3_aa: CASSPHTGKGSYEQYF

v_call: TRBV4-1
clone_size: once
j_call: TRBJ2-6
d_call: .
cdr3_nt: TGCGCCAGCAGCCAAGATAGAGCAGGGACTTACTCTGGGGCCAACGTCCTGACTTTC
cdr3_aa: CASSQDRAGTYSGANVLTF

v_call: TRBV27
clone_size: .
j_call: TRBJ2-1
d_call: .
cdr3_nt: TGTGCCAGCAGTTTAGAAGGGGCCTACAATGAGCAGTTCTTC
cdr3_aa: CASSLEGAYNEQFF

v_call: TRBV13
clone_size: .
j_call: TRBJ1-3
d_call: .
cdr3_nt: TGTGCCAGCAGCTTAGTAGGCGGGGCTGGAAACACCATATATTTT
cdr3_aa: CASSLVGGAGNTIYF

v_call: TRBV29-1
clone_size: .
j_call: TRBJ2-7
d_call: .
cdr3_nt: TGCAGCGTTGAAGATCGGACAGCCTACGAGCAGTACTTC
cdr3_aa: CSVEDRTAYEQYF

v_call: TRBV6-5
clone_size: .
j_call: TRBJ1-2
d_call: TRBD1
cdr3_nt: TGTGCCAGCAGTTACTCGCAGGGGGACTATGGCTACACCTTC
cdr3_aa: CASSYSQGDYGYTF

v_call: TRBV20-1
clone_size: once
j_call: TRBJ1-1
d_call: .
cdr3_nt: TGCAGTGTTGCGGTGAACACTGAAGCTTTCTTT
cdr3_aa: CSVAVNTEAFF

v_call: TRBV6-5
clone_size: .
j_call: TRBJ2-7
d_call: TRBD2
cdr3_nt: TGTGCCAGCAGTTATTGGACTAGCGGAACCTACGAGCAGTACTTC
cdr3_aa: CASSYWTSGTYEQYF

v_call: TRBV19
clone_size: once
j_call: TRBJ2-7
d_call: TRBD1
cdr3_nt: TGTGCCAGTAGTAAGACAGGGGCCTACGAGCAGTACTTC
cdr3_aa: CASSKTGAYEQYF

v_call: TRBV6-1
clone_size: once
j_call: TRBJ1-5
d_call: .
cdr3_nt: TGTGCCAGCAGTGGAGGCACCCTGGCAAATCAGCCCCAGCATTTT
cdr3_aa: CASSGGTLANQPQHF

v_call: TRBV4-1
clone_size: .
j_call: TRBJ2-7
d_call: .
cdr3_nt: TGCGCCAGCAGCCAAGATCCCTTGGCAGGACACTACGAGCAGTACTTC
cdr3_aa: CASSQDPLAGHYEQYF

v_call: TRBV15
clone_size: .
j_call: TRBJ2-7
d_call: .
cdr3_nt: TGTGCCACCAGCACCACGCAGGGAGAGCAGTACTTC
cdr3_aa: CATSTTQGEQYF

v_call: TRBV5-1
clone_size: .
j_call: TRBJ1-6
d_call: TRBD1
cdr3_nt: TGCGCCAGCAGCGACCAGGGACAGGGAAATTCACCCCTCCACTTT
cdr3_aa: CASSDQGQGNSPLHF

v_call: TRBV28
clone_size: .
j_call: TRBJ1-1
d_call: TRBD1
cdr3_nt: TGTGCCAGCAGTCTAGGGACAGGCAACACTGAAGCTTTCTTT
cdr3_aa: CASSLGTGNTEAFF

v_call: TRBV28
clone_size: few
j_call: TRBJ1-1
d_call: .
cdr3_nt: TGTGCCAGCAGTCTTGACAGGCCCTCCGAGGGTTTCTTT
cdr3_aa: CASSLDRPSEGFF

v_call: TRBV28
clone_size: .
j_call: TRBJ2-7
d_call: .
cdr3_nt: TGTGCCAGCATCCTTACCGGGAGCTCCTACGAGCAGTACTTC
cdr3_aa: CASILTGSSYEQYF

v_call: TRBV9
clone_size: .
j_call: TRBJ2-6
d_call: TRBD1
cdr3_nt: TGTGCCAGCAGCGTAACCATGGGACAGGCTGACTCTGGGGCCAACGTCCTGACTTTC
cdr3_aa: CASSVTMGQADSGANVLTF